Listed below are T cell receptor beta chains from one sample, sequenced in a study of blood T cells in healthy people across ages. TCRdb re-called the 5' RACE reads through MiXCR, storing one row per CDR3 protein. Here the sample spans over a million distinct CDR3 sequences, 42% being singletons. The sequenced sample consisted of blood. All receptors derive from a woman between 18 and 29 years old in good health. The CDR3 runs from the conserved cysteine through the conserved F or W. A D gene is named only where the DNA matches it firmly. Some rows have no size entry. The others give once, few or many, or a class for an expanded clone.

v_gene: TRBV20-1
j_gene: TRBJ1-1
abundance: few
d_gene: TRBD1
CDR3nt: TGCAGTGCTCCGCCCGGGACAGGTTACACTGAAGCTTTCTTT
CDR3aa: CSAPPGTGYTEAFF

v_gene: TRBV6-6
j_gene: TRBJ2-7
abundance: few
d_gene: -
CDR3nt: TGTGCCAGCAGTCACTCTAGGGCAGCCCCAACACTCGAGCAGTACTTC
CDR3aa: CASSHSRAAPTLEQYF

v_gene: TRBV20-1
j_gene: TRBJ1-1
abundance: once
d_gene: -
CDR3nt: TGCAGTGCTCCCTCCCCCGGGGAGGGTAGCACTGAAGCTTTCTTT
CDR3aa: CSAPSPGEGSTEAFF

v_gene: TRBV10-3
j_gene: TRBJ1-2
abundance: once
d_gene: -
CDR3nt: TGTGCCATCAGGGAAACAGAGAATGCCTATGGCTACACCTTC
CDR3aa: CAIRETENAYGYTF

v_gene: TRBV20-1
j_gene: TRBJ1-5
abundance: -
d_gene: TRBD1
CDR3nt: TGCAGTGCCAGGACAGGGGATGATCAGCCCCAGCATTTT
CDR3aa: CSARTGDDQPQHF

v_gene: TRBV20-1
j_gene: TRBJ2-1
abundance: few
d_gene: TRBD1
CDR3nt: TGCAGTGACAGGGGGACGAACAATGAGCAGTTCTTC
CDR3aa: CSDRGTNNEQFF

v_gene: TRBV27
j_gene: TRBJ2-3
abundance: -
d_gene: -
CDR3nt: TGTGCCAGCAGTTTAGATCTAGCGTCCGGTAGCACAGATACGCAGTATTTT
CDR3aa: CASSLDLASGSTDTQYF

v_gene: TRBV19
j_gene: TRBJ2-1
abundance: -
d_gene: TRBD2
CDR3nt: TGTGCCAGTAGTATAGAAAGTGGGGTCGGGGGGGAATCCCTTTACAATGAGCAGTTCTTC
CDR3aa: CASSIESGVGGESLYNEQFF

v_gene: TRBV6-1
j_gene: TRBJ1-1
abundance: once
d_gene: TRBD1
CDR3nt: TGTGCCAGCAGTGTAACCGGGACAGGGGGCTGGACTGAAGCTTTCTTT
CDR3aa: CASSVTGTGGWTEAFF

v_gene: TRBV7-8
j_gene: TRBJ2-7
abundance: -
d_gene: TRBD1
CDR3nt: TGTGCCAGCACCAAGATACTGTCGGACAGGCCGGGCGAGCAGTACTTC
CDR3aa: CASTKILSDRPGEQYF

v_gene: TRBV27
j_gene: TRBJ2-1
abundance: -
d_gene: TRBD2
CDR3nt: TGTGCCAGCAGTCATGGACTAGCGGGAGAGAGGGGCACATACAATGAGCAGTTCTTC
CDR3aa: CASSHGLAGERGTYNEQFF

v_gene: TRBV20-1
j_gene: TRBJ2-7
abundance: few
d_gene: TRBD2
CDR3nt: TGCAGTGCTAGAGAGGGGCGGGGGATGCTGTACGAGCAGTACTTC
CDR3aa: CSAREGRGMLYEQYF

v_gene: TRBV20-1
j_gene: TRBJ2-4
abundance: -
d_gene: TRBD1
CDR3nt: TGCAGTGCTAGTCAGGGGGCGAGTTCGGTGGTCAAAAACATTCAGTACTTC
CDR3aa: CSASQGASSVVKNIQYF

v_gene: TRBV7-9
j_gene: TRBJ1-4
abundance: -
d_gene: -
CDR3nt: TGTGCCAGCAGCCCAACGGCAGAGAATGAAAAACTGTTTTTT
CDR3aa: CASSPTAENEKLFF

v_gene: TRBV6-1
j_gene: TRBJ1-2
abundance: few
d_gene: TRBD1
CDR3nt: TGTGCCAGCAGTGAAGCCGGGACAGGGAAAGCAAACTATGGCTACACCTTC
CDR3aa: CASSEAGTGKANYGYTF

v_gene: TRBV29-1
j_gene: TRBJ1-1
abundance: -
d_gene: TRBD1
CDR3nt: TGCAGCATTCGAGGGGGCGGCACTGAAGCTTTCTTT
CDR3aa: CSIRGGGTEAFF

v_gene: TRBV7-2
j_gene: TRBJ1-5
abundance: few
d_gene: TRBD1
CDR3nt: TGTGCCAGCAGCCAACAGGGGGTCAATCAGCCCCAGCATTTT
CDR3aa: CASSQQGVNQPQHF

v_gene: TRBV20-1
j_gene: TRBJ2-1
abundance: -
d_gene: -
CDR3nt: TGCAGCGCCCACGCGGGCAATGAGCAGTTCTTC
CDR3aa: CSAHAGNEQFF

v_gene: TRBV5-6
j_gene: TRBJ2-1
abundance: -
d_gene: -
CDR3nt: TGTGCCAGCAGCTGGGGTCAGGGGGGAGGCAATGAGCAGTTCTTC
CDR3aa: CASSWGQGGGNEQFF

v_gene: TRBV4-1
j_gene: TRBJ2-7
abundance: -
d_gene: TRBD2
CDR3nt: TGCGCCAGCAGCCAAGAAACACTAGCGGTTTCCTACGAGCAGTACTTC
CDR3aa: CASSQETLAVSYEQYF

v_gene: TRBV20-1
j_gene: TRBJ2-3
abundance: few
d_gene: -
CDR3nt: TGCAGTGCTTTTGGAGATACGCAGTATTTT
CDR3aa: CSAFGDTQYF

v_gene: TRBV7-2
j_gene: TRBJ1-6
abundance: few
d_gene: TRBD1
CDR3nt: TGTGCCAGCAGCCAGGACAGGGGTTACTCACCCCTCCACTTT
CDR3aa: CASSQDRGYSPLHF

v_gene: TRBV5-1
j_gene: TRBJ2-3
abundance: few
d_gene: -
CDR3nt: TGCGCCAGCAGCTTGAGACCGGGAACAGAACGCACAGATACGCAGTATTTT
CDR3aa: CASSLRPGTERTDTQYF

v_gene: TRBV10-3
j_gene: TRBJ1-2
abundance: -
d_gene: TRBD1
CDR3nt: TGTGACATCAACCCGGGACAGGGGTATGGCTACACCTTC
CDR3aa: CDINPGQGYGYTF

v_gene: TRBV12-3/TRBV12-4
j_gene: TRBJ2-3
abundance: -
d_gene: TRBD2
CDR3nt: TGTGCCAGCAGTTTATCGACCGGACTAGCGGGGTGGGATACGCAGTATTTT
CDR3aa: CASSLSTGLAGWDTQYF

v_gene: TRBV2
j_gene: TRBJ1-1
abundance: -
d_gene: -
CDR3nt: TGTGCCAGCAATGGGAGGGAGGGCACTGAAGCTTTCTTT
CDR3aa: CASNGREGTEAFF

v_gene: TRBV6-1
j_gene: TRBJ2-1
abundance: -
d_gene: -
CDR3nt: TGTGCCAGCAGTGGGGGCGGCTTAGCCTACAATGAGCAGTTCTTC
CDR3aa: CASSGGGLAYNEQFF

v_gene: TRBV29-1
j_gene: TRBJ2-5
abundance: -
d_gene: TRBD1
CDR3nt: TGCAGCGGATCCGGACAGGAAGAGACCCAGTACTTC
CDR3aa: CSGSGQEETQYF

v_gene: TRBV3-1
j_gene: TRBJ2-1
abundance: few
d_gene: -
CDR3nt: TGTGCCAGCAGCCAAGGGGCGACCTCCTACAATGAGCAGTTCTTC
CDR3aa: CASSQGATSYNEQFF

v_gene: TRBV5-1
j_gene: TRBJ2-5
abundance: few
d_gene: TRBD1
CDR3nt: TGCGCCAGCAGCACGACAGGGATCCAAGAGACCCAGTACTTC
CDR3aa: CASSTTGIQETQYF

v_gene: TRBV7-2
j_gene: TRBJ2-1
abundance: few
d_gene: -
CDR3nt: TGTGCCAGTGGGCTGAGGGATGAGCAGTTCTTC
CDR3aa: CASGLRDEQFF

v_gene: TRBV21-1
j_gene: TRBJ2-1
abundance: -
d_gene: -
CDR3nt: TGTGCCAGCAGCAAAGAGAGCAGGCAGGGGGAATACAATGAGCAGTTCTTC
CDR3aa: CASSKESRQGEYNEQFF